This T cell receptor beta chain was sequenced in a study of Ad26.COV2.S vaccination and SARS-CoV-2 variants. The germline V gene has CDR1 MDHEN and CDR2 SYDVKM. V lost 3 bases and J lost 2; bases outside the gene matches: 5. CDR3 length equals 15 residues. Noted treatment: around 19 received Ad26.COV2.S at low or high dose, single or two shots; about five received placebo; per-sample allocation not given. The study sampled participants on day 63 after the first vaccine or placebo injection. The protocol was immunoSEQ multiplex PCR, while the TCRdb copy is restricted to in-frame clones and leaves out a portion. The sample yields roughly 500,000 clones, roughly 87% seen once.

The specimen comprised peripheral blood, sampled in a trial of Ad26.COV2.S vaccine versus placebo. This chain connects TRBV28 to TRBJ2-7, with 9 nucleotides matching TRBD1. This TCR was sampled from a person aged 18-65 years who received the Ad26.COV2.S COVID-19 vaccine or a placebo. The CDR3 sequence is CASSFLTGGTYEQYF. The DNA of the CDR3 is TGTGCCAGCAGTTTCCTGACAGGGGGAACCTACGAGCAGTACTTC.